The sequence of this T cell receptor beta chain was determined in a study of CD4 T cells in relation to SARS-CoV-2 and coronaviruses. As regards this clone: The antigen is unknown.

Germline CDR1 SGDLS, CDR2 YYNGEE. The CDR3 covers 14 residues. After removal of 0 bases from V and 15 bases from J, the junction contained 11 bases not matched to a gene. The assay was immunoSEQ multiplex PCR, and TCRdb's table has in-frame clones only and misses some. The repertoire holds some 35,000 clones, with roughly 84% as singletons. Material for sequencing was naive CD4+ T cells from PBMCs, cultured in vitro. Sample subset: naive CD4+ T cells isolated by negative enrichment. The sequence was obtained from an adult with COVID-19. The rearrangement links TRBV9 to TRBJ2-1; 8 bases align to TRBD2. The chain's CDR3 is CASSVDPAGELGFF. CDR3 sequence (DNA): TGTGCCAGCAGCGTAGATCCAGCGGGAGAACTGGGGTTCTTC.